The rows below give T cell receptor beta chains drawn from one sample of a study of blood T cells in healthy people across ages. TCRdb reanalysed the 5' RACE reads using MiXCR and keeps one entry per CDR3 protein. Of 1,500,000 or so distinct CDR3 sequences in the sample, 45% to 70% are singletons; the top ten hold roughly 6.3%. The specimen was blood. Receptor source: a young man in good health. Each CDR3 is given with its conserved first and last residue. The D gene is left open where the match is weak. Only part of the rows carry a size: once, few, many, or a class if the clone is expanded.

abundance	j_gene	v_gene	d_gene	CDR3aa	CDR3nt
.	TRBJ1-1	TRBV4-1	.	CASSQEGTGEAFF	TGCGCCAGCAGCCAAGAAGGCACAGGAGAAGCTTTCTTT
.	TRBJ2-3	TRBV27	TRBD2	CASTLLAAGPFGGTDTQYF	TGTGCCAGCACCCTACTAGCGGCTGGCCCATTTGGTGGCACAGATACGCAGTATTTT
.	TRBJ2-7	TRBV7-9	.	CASSLRVDYEQYF	TGTGCCAGCAGCTTAAGGGTCGACTACGAGCAGTACTTC
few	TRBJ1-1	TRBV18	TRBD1	CASSPRTGPNTEAFF	TGTGCCAGCTCACCCCGGACAGGTCCGAACACTGAAGCTTTCTTT
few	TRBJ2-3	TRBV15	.	CATRGDTQYF	TGTGCCACCAGGGGAGATACGCAGTATTTT
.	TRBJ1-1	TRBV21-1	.	CASSNQRPRAHLNTEAFF	TGTGCCAGCAGCAACCAACGACCCAGGGCGCATCTGAACACTGAAGCTTTCTTT
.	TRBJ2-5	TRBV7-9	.	CASSLAVGQGGTMGETQYF	TGTGCCAGCAGCTTAGCCGTTGGACAGGGAGGGACCATGGGAGAGACCCAGTACTTC
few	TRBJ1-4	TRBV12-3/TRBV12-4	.	CASSLTRGNEKLFF	TGTGCCAGCAGTCTCACCAGGGGTAATGAAAAACTGTTTTTT
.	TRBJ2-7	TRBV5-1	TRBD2	CASSWASGVSYEQYF	TGCGCCAGCAGCTGGGCAAGCGGGGTCTCCTACGAGCAGTACTTC
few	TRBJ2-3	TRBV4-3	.	CASSQVGRAWTDTQYF	TGCGCCAGCAGCCAAGTGGGCAGGGCTTGGACAGATACGCAGTATTTT
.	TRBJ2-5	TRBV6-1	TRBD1	CASRETGDETQYF	TGTGCCAGCAGGGAAACAGGGGATGAGACCCAGTACTTC
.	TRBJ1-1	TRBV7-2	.	CASRTATGKNTEAFF	TGTGCCAGCAGAACAGCAACAGGGAAGAACACTGAAGCTTTCTTT
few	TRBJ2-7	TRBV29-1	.	CSVGFSSYEQYF	TGCAGCGTTGGGTTCAGTTCCTACGAGCAGTACTTC
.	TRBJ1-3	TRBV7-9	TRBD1	CASSLLWTGLGNTIYF	TGTGCCAGCAGCTTACTTTGGACAGGGCTTGGAAACACCATATATTTT
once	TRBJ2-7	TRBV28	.	CASTSGVGGEQYF	TGTGCCAGCACCTCAGGGGTAGGTGGCGAGCAGTACTTC
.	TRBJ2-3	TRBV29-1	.	CSVRVGPMRDMQYF	TGCAGCGTTCGGGTCGGCCCTATGAGAGATATGCAGTATTTT
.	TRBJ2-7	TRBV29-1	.	CSVVPGHRYEQYF	TGCAGCGTGGTACCGGGACACCGCTACGAGCAGTACTTC
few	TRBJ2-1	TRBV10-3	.	CAISESRWTRYNEQFF	TGTGCCATCAGTGAGTCGAGATGGACCCGTTACAATGAGCAGTTCTTC
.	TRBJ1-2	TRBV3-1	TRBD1	CASSQSDRNYGYTF	TGTGCCAGCAGCCAATCGGACAGGAACTATGGCTACACCTTC
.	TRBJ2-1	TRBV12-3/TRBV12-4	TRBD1	CASSSPQGDNEQFF	TGTGCCAGCAGTTCACCACAGGGGGACAATGAGCAGTTCTTC
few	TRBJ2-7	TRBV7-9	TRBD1	CVSARDRIDEQYF	TGTGTCTCGGCGCGGGACAGGATCGACGAGCAGTACTTC
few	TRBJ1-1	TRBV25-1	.	CASRQTGLNTEAFF	TGTGCCAGCAGGCAGACAGGATTGAACACTGAAGCTTTCTTT
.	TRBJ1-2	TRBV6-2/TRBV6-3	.	CASSYRLVVDYGYTF	TGTGCCAGCAGTTACAGACTAGTGGTTGACTATGGCTACACCTTC
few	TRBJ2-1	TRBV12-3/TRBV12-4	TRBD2	CASSFSSGLGGNEQFF	TGTGCCAGCAGTTTCTCGTCTGGACTAGGAGGTAATGAGCAGTTCTTC
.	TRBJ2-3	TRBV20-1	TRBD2	CSAPNQAGGSTDTQYF	TGCAGTGCTCCCAACCAAGCGGGGGGAAGCACAGATACGCAGTATTTT
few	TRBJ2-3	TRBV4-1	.	CASSQLGGTTQYF	TGCGCCAGCAGCCAACTCGGCGGGACAACGCAGTATTTT
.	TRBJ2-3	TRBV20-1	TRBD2	CSARSPRESTDTQYF	TGCAGTGCTAGGAGCCCGCGGGAGAGCACAGATACGCAGTATTTT
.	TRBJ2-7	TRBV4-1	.	CASSQEIRVYEQYF	TGCGCCAGCAGCCAAGAAATAAGAGTCTACGAGCAGTACTTC
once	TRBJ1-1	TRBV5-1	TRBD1	CASRRQGTGGMNTEAFF	TGCGCCAGCCGCAGACAGGGAACGGGCGGGATGAACACTGAAGCTTTCTTT
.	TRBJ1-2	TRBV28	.	CASSLLGRLSDYGYTF	TGTGCCAGCAGTTTATTGGGCAGACTTAGTGACTATGGCTACACCTTC
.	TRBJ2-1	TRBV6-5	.	CASSRPGEQFF	TGTGCCAGCAGCCGTCCGGGGGAGCAGTTCTTC
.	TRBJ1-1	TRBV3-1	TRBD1	CASSLQGSDTEAFF	TGTGCCAGCAGCTTACAGGGGAGTGACACTGAAGCTTTCTTT
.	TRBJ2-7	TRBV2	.	CASSASTSSYNEQYF	TGTGCCAGCAGCGCTAGCACAAGCTCCTACAATGAGCAGTACTTC
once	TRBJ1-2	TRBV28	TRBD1	CASSSNLGTGGAYYGYTF	TGTGCCAGCAGTTCCAACCTCGGGACAGGGGGTGCTTACTATGGCTACACCTTC
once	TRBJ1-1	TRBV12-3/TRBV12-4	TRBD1	CASSTGVFIEAFF	TGTGCCAGCTCGACAGGGGTGTTTATTGAAGCTTTCTTT